These 15 T cell receptor beta chains share one sample of origin, sequenced in a study of cytomegalovirus exposure and HLA in healthy donors. It was with 60 Vbeta and 13 Jbeta primers that the PCR ran. Profiling relied on immunoSEQ multiplex PCR, and the TCRdb table lists in-frame clones only, not all of them. The sample shows 85,000 to 130,000 clones, 71% of them seen only once. Sample: PBMCs. The receptor source for this set is a female donor in good health and CMV-seronegative.

With respect to this clone: At one end, the junction sequence differs from germline, possibly due to a read error. The CDR3 region is CASSLAPSGVNTGELSF. CDR3 DNA: TGTGCCAGCAGCTTAGCGCCCAGCGGGGTGAACACCGGGGAGCTGTCTTTT. The V call is TRBV7-6, the J call TRBJ2-2; 7 nucleotides match TRBD2. The CDR3 length is 17 residues. CDR1 SGHVS and CDR2 FNYEAQ come from the germline V gene.

The gene calls are TRBV6-5 and TRBJ2-6, with a possible D match to TRBD1 (5 bases). The CDR3 loop spans 14 amino acids. V was clipped by 5 bases and J by 4 bases, with 9 bases between them. CDR1 MNHEY and CDR2 SVGAGI come from the germline V gene. The CDR3 nucleotides read TGTGCCAGCAGTAAGAGACAGGGGGCCAACGTCCTGACTTTC. Translating it yields CASSKRQGANVLTF.

A few counts support this clone. V usage is TRBV28 and J usage is TRBJ2-2, with 9 bases lining up with TRBD2. The CDR3 has 14 amino acids. V lost 6 bases, J lost 8 bases, and 7 bases stayed unmatched. CDR1 and CDR2 from the germline V gene are MDHEN and SYDVKM. CDR3 sequence: CASRSSGRWGELFF. CDR3 in DNA: TGTGCCAGCAGGAGTAGCGGGAGATGGGGGGAGCTGTTTTTT.

About this clone itself: A junction end diverges from the germline sequence, so it may reflect a read error. CDR3 coding DNA: TGCAGTGCTCTCCGGCAGGCGGGTTTT. The encoded protein is CSALRQAGF. The chain uses TRBV20-1 and TRBJ1-1; D remains ambiguous. Germline assignment: CDR1 DFQATT and CDR2 SNEGSKA (reference sequence). The length of the CDR3 is 9 residues.

The chain has TRBV19 and TRBJ2-7; TRBD1 matches at 7 bases. Germline lookup yields CDR1 LNHDA and CDR2 SQIVND (reference sequence). Trimming took 5 bases from V and 3 from J; bases not matched to a gene: 7. The CDR3 has 14 residues. DNA of the CDR3: TGTGCCAGTAGTCCTCGACAGGGCAGCTACGAGCAGTACTTC. It is translated as CASSPRQGSYEQYF.

The rearrangement joins TRBV25-1 to TRBJ1-3; perhaps TRBD1 as D (5 bases). Germline values: CDR1 MGHDK, CDR2 SYGVNS. The length of the CDR3 is 16 residues. The V end lost 8 bases, the J end lost 0 bases, and 17 bases lay between the germline ends. CDR3 sequence: CASPRTQGFSGNTIYF. In DNA form, the CDR3 reads TGTGCCAGCCCCCGAACCCAGGGCTTCTCTGGAAACACCATATATTTT.

V and J are TRBV5-1 and TRBJ2-1; 10 positions agree with TRBD2. Trimming took 6 bases from V and 8 from J; bases not matched to a gene: 8. The CDR3 loop spans 14 amino acids. Germline loops: CDR1 SGHRS, CDR2 YFSETQ. The CDR3 region has the DNA TGCGCCAGCAACAGCGGGAGGGCCGGCGATGAGCAGTTCTTC. Protein product: CASNSGRAGDEQFF.

V gene TRBV5-4 combines with J gene TRBJ2-1; 8 positions agree with TRBD2. V gave up 3 bases and J gave up 7 bases; unmatched junction bases: 12. Germline V gives CDR1 SGHNT, CDR2 YYREEE (reference sequence). This CDR3 contains 16 residues. The CDR3 DNA reads as TGTGCCAGCAGCTCCCGAGCGGGAGTGGGTGGAAATGAGCAGTTCTTC. Amino acids: CASSSRAGVGGNEQFF. Full variable domain (outside the CDR3, taken from reference TRBV5-4 and TRBJ2-1): ETGVTQSPTHLIKTRGQQVTLRCSSQSGHNTVSWYQQALGQGPQFIFQYYREEENGRGNFPPRFSGLQFPNYSSELNVNALELDDSALYLCASSSRAGVGGNEQFFGPGTRLTVL.

The chain joins TRBV4-1 to TRBJ1-2; D might be TRBD1 (6 bases). Trimming took 5 bases from V and 4 from J, leaving 17 bases between them. Germline loops: CDR1 MGHRA, CDR2 YSYEKL. There are 15 residues in the CDR3. The chain's CDR3 is CASSWGLADSYGYTF. The CDR3 coding sequence is TGCGCCAGCAGCTGGGGGCTGGCAGACAGCTATGGCTACACCTTC.

The chain combines TRBV11-3 with TRBJ2-5; perhaps TRBD1 as D (6 bases). There are 14 residues in the CDR3. V lost 5 bases to trimming and J lost 2 bases, with 12 bases between them. CDR1 and CDR2 from the germline V gene are SGHNT and YENEEA. CDR3 amino acids: CASSRGGGQETQYF. The CDR3, as DNA: TGTGCCAGCAGCCGAGGGGGTGGGCAAGAGACCCAGTACTTC.

The chain has TRBV9 and TRBJ1-1, with TRBD1 identical over 9 bases. The CDR3 consists of 16 residues. J was trimmed by 0 bases and V by 1 base; bases with no gene match: 4. Per germline, CDR1 SGDLS and CDR2 YYNGEE. For the CDR3, the DNA is TGTGCCAGCAGCGTAATCGACAGGGGGATGAACACTGAAGCTTTCTTT. This codes for CASSVIDRGMNTEAFF.

V is TRBV28 and J is TRBJ1-2, with 8 bases fitting TRBD1. The V and J ends lost 5 bases and 0 bases, in that order; junction bases with no gene match: 8. This CDR3 is 16 amino acids long. Germline CDR1 reads MDHEN; CDR2 reads SYDVKM. As DNA, the CDR3 is TGTGCCAGCAGTCAGACAGGGGAGGAGGCTAACTATGGCTACACCTTC. As protein: CASSQTGEEANYGYTF.

There are many counts of this clone. The rearrangement uses TRBV10-3 and TRBJ2-3; TRBD1 aligns across 8 bases. The CDR3 has 14 residues. The V gene end was trimmed by 8 bases and the J gene end by 0 bases; junction bases not matched to a gene: 4. Germline V gene sequence: CDR1 ENHRY, CDR2 SYGVKD. The CDR3 here is CAIQGAVSTDTQYF. CDR3 nucleotides: TGTGCCATCCAGGGGGCGGTAAGCACAGATACGCAGTATTTT.

The chain combines TRBV6-1 with TRBJ2-5; TRBD2 matches 12 bases. This CDR3 region has 15 residues. Trimming removed 11 bases from V and 4 bases from J; junction bases left unmatched: 11. Per the germline V gene, CDR1 is MNHNS and CDR2 is SASEGT. The CDR3 sequence is CAGRVSSGRGETQYF. In DNA form, the CDR3 reads TGTGCCGGTCGCGTGTCTAGCGGGAGGGGAGAGACCCAGTACTTC.

This chain connects TRBV2 to TRBJ2-7; 12 bases match TRBD1. CDR1 and CDR2 (germline): SNHLY, FYNNEI. Trimming took 7 bases from V and 3 from J; bases not matched to a gene: 7. CDR3 length: 15 residues. The DNA of the CDR3 is TGTGCCAGCAAGGGGACAGGGGGCCATTTCTACGAGCAGTACTTC. Translation: CASKGTGGHFYEQYF. Full variable domain (missing parts from reference TRBV2 and TRBJ2-7): EPEVTQTPSHQVTQMGQEVILRCVPISNHLYFYWYRQILGQKVEFLVSFYNNEISEKSEIFDDQFSVERPDGSNFTLKIRSTKLEDSAMYFCASKGTGGHFYEQYFGPGTRLTVT.